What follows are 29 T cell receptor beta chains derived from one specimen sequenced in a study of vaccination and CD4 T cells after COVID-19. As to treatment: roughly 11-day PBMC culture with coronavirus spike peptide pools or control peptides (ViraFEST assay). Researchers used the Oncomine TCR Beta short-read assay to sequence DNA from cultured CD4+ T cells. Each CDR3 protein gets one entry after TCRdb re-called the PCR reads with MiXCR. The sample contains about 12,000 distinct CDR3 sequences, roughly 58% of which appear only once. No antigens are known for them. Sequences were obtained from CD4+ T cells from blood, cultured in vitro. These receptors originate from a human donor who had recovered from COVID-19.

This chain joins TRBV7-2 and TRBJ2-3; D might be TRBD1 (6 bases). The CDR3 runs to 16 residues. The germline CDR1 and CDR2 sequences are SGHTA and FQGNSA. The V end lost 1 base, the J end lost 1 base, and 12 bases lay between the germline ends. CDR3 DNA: TGTGCCAGCAGCTTAGTTGGGGCAGGGGGCACAGATACGCAGTATTTT. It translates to CASSLVGAGGTDTQYF.

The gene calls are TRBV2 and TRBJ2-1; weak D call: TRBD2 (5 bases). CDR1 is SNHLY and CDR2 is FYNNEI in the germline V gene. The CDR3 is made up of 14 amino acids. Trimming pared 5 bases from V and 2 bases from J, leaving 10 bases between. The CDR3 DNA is TGTGCCAGCAGTTCCGGAGGCCCCTACAATGAGCAGTTCTTC. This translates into CASSSGGPYNEQFF.

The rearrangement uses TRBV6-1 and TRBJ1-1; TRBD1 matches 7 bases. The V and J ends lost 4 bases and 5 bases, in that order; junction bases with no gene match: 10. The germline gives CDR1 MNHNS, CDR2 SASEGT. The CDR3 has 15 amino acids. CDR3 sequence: CASSAPQGVVTEAFF. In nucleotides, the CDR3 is TGTGCCAGCAGTGCGCCTCAGGGGGTAGTGACTGAAGCTTTCTTT.

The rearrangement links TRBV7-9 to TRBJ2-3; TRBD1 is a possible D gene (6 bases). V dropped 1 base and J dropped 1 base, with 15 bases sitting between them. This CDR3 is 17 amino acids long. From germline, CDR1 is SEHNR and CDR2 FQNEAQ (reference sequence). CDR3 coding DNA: TGTGCCAGCAGCTTAGGTCCGGGACACCTACGCACAGATACGCAGTATTTT. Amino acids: CASSLGPGHLRTDTQYF.

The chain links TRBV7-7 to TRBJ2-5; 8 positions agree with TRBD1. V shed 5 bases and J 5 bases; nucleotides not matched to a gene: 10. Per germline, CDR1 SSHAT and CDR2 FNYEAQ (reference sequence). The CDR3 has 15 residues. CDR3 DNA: TGTGCCAGCAGCCCACAGGGGGGTGTCGGGGAGACCCAGTACTTC. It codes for CASSPQGGVGETQYF.

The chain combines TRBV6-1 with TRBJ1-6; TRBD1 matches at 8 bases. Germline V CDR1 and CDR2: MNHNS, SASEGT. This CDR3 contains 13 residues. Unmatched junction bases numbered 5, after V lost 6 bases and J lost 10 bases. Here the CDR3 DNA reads TGTGCCAGCAGGATGGACAGGGTGTCACCCCTCCACTTT. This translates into CASRMDRVSPLHF.

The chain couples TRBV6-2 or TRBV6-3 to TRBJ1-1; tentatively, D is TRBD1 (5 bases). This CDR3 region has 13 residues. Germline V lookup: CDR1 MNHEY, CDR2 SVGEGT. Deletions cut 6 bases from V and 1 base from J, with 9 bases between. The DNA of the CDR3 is TGTGCCAGCAGCCCCGGGGGGAACACTGAAGCTTTCTTT. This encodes CASSPGGNTEAFF.

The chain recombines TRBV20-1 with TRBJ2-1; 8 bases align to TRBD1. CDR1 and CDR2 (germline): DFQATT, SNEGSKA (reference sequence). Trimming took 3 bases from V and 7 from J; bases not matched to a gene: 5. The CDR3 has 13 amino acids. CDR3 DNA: TGCAGTGCTAGTCCAGGGGGCTATAATGAGCAGTTCTTC. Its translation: CSASPGGYNEQFF.

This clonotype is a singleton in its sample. CDR3 coding DNA: TGCAGTGCCCGGCTTGGGGGCGGGACCCAGTACTTC. Translation gives CSARLGGGTQYF. This chain connects TRBV20-1 to TRBJ2-5; tentative D call: TRBD1 (6 bases). Between the trimmed V and J ends, which lost 6 bases and 7 bases, there was a span of 15 bases. This CDR3 is built from 12 residues. From germline, CDR1 is DFQATT and CDR2 SNEGSKA (reference sequence).

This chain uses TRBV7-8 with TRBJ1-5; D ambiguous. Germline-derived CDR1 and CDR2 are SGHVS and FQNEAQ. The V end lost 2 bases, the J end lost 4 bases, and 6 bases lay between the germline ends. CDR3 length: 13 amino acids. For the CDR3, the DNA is TGTGCCAGCAGCTTAACGGGGAATCAGCCCCAGCATTTT. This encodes CASSLTGNQPQHF.

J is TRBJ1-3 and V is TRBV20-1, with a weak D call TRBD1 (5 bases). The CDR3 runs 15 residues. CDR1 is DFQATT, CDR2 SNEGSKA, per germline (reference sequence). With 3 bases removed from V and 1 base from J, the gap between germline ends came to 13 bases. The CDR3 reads CSASQGAFSGNTIYF. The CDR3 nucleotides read TGCAGTGCTAGTCAGGGCGCCTTTTCTGGAAACACCATATATTTT.

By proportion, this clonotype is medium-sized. The CDR3 protein is CASSLAPETQYF. The CDR3 DNA reads TGTGCCAGCAGTTTAGCGCCGGAGACCCAGTACTTC. The V and J genes are TRBV12-3 or TRBV12-4 and TRBJ2-5; D ambiguous. V dropped 0 bases and J dropped 5 bases, with 4 bases sitting between them. The CDR3 is 12 residues long.

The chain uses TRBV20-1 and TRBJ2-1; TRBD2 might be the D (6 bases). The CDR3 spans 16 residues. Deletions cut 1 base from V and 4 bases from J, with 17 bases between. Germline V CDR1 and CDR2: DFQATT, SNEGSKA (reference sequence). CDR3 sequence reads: CSARVSRGNAYNEQFF. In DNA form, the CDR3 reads TGCAGTGCTAGAGTCTCCCGGGGGAACGCTTACAATGAGCAGTTCTTC.

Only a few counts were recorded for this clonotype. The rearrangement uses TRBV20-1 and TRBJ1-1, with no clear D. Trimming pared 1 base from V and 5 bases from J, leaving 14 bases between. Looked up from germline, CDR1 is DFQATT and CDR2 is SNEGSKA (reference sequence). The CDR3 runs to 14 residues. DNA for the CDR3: TGCAGTGCTAGAGGAATGGGATGGGGAACTGAAGCTTTCTTT. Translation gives CSARGMGWGTEAFF.

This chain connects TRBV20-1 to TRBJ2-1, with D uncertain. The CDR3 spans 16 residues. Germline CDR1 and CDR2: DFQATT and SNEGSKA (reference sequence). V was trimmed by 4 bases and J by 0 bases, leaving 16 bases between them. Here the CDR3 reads CSAMLGRRSSYNEQFF. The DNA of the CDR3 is TGCAGTGCTATGCTAGGGCGGCGGAGCTCCTACAATGAGCAGTTCTTC.

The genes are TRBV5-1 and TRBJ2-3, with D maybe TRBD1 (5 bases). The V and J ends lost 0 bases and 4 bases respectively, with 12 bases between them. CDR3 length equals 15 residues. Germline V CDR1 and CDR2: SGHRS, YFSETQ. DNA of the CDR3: TGCGCCAGCAGCTTGGGCGACTTAGGGGCAGATACGCAGTATTTT. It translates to CASSLGDLGADTQYF.

CDR3 sequence (DNA): TGTGCCAGCACCGATTATAAGACCAGGGGAGGCTCCTACAATGAGCAGTTCTTC. Translated, it gives CASTDYKTRGGSYNEQFF. The chain joins TRBV7-8 to TRBJ2-1, with D tentatively TRBD1 or TRBD2 (6 bases each). The CDR3 length is 18 residues. Germline CDR1 reads SGHVS; CDR2 reads FQNEAQ. The V end was cut by 7 bases, the J end by 0 bases, with 22 bases between. The full variable domain, rest sourced from reference TRBV7-8 and TRBJ2-1, is GAGVSQSPRYKVAKRGQDVALRCDPISGHVSLFWYQQALGQGPEFLTYFQNEAQLDKSGLPSDRFFAERPEGSVSTLKIQRTQQEDSAVYLCASTDYKTRGGSYNEQFFGPGTRLTVL.

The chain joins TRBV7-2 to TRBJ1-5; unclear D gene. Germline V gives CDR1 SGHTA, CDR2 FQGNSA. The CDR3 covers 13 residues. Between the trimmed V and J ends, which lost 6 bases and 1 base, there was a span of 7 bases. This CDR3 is CASSLQSNQPQHF. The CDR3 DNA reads TGTGCCAGCAGTTTACAGAGCAATCAGCCCCAGCATTTT.

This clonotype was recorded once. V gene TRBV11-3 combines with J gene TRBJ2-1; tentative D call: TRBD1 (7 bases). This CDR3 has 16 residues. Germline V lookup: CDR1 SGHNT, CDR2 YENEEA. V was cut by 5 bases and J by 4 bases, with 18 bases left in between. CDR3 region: CASSDTAGQSYNEQFF. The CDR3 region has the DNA TGTGCCAGCAGCGATACGGCGGGACAGTCATACAATGAGCAGTTCTTC.

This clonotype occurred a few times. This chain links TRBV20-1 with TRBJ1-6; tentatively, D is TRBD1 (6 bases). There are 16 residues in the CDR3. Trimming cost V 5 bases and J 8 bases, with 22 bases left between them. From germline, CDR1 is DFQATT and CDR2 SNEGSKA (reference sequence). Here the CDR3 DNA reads TGCAGTGCTGACGGGGTTCGCAGGGGCGCGGATTCACCCCTCCACTTT. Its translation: CSADGVRRGADSPLHF.

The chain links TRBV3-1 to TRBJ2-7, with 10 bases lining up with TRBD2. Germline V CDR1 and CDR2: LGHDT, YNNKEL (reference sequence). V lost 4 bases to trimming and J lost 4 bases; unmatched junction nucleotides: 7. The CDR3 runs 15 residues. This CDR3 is CASSRLAGDPYEQYF. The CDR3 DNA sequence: TGTGCCAGCAGCCGCCTAGCGGGAGATCCGTACGAGCAGTACTTC.

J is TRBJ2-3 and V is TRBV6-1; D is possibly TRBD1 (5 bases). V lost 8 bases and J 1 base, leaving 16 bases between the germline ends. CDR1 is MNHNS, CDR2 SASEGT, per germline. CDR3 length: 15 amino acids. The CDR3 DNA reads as TGTGCCAGCGGCCAAAGGGGTCAGGGCACAGATACGCAGTATTTT. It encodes CASGQRGQGTDTQYF.

CDR3 nucleotides: TGTGCCAGCAGCGGCGCGGGGACGCCGGCCATTCAGTACTTC. Amino acids: CASSGAGTPAIQYF. The V call is TRBV11-2, the J call TRBJ2-4, with D perhaps matching TRBD2 (6 bases). The V gene's germline CDR1 is SGHAT and CDR2 FQNNGV. The CDR3 is 14 amino acids. V shed 5 bases and J shed 9 bases, with 17 bases lying between them.

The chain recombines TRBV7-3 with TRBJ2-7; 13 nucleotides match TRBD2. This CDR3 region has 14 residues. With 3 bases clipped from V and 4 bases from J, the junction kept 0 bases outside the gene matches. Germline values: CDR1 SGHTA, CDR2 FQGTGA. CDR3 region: CASSLGLAGYEQYF. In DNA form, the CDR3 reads TGTGCCAGCAGCTTGGGACTAGCGGGGTACGAGCAGTACTTC. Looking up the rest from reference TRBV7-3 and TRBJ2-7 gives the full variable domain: GAGVSQTPSNKVTEKGKYVELRCDPISGHTALYWYRQSLGQGPEFLIYFQGTGAADDSGLPNDRFFAVRPEGSVSTLKIQRTERGDSAVYLCASSLGLAGYEQYFGPGTRLTVT.

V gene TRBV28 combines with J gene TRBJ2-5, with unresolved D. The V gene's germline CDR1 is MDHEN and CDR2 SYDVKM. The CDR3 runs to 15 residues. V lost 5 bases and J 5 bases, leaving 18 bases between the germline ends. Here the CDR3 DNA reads TGTGCCAGCAGTCTCGCCCTGGTCGGTGGGGAGACCCAGTACTTC. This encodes CASSLALVGGETQYF.

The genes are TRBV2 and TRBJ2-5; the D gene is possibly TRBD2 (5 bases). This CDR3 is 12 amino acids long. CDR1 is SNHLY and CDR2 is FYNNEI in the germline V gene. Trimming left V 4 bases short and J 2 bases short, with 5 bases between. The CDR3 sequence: CASSAGQETQYF. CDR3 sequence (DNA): TGTGCCAGCAGTGCGGGACAAGAGACCCAGTACTTC.

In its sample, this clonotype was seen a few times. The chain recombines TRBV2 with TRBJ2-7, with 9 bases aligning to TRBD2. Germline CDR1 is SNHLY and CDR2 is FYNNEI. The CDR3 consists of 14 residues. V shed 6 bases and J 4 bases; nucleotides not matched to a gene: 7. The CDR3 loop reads CASRAGGAAYEQYF. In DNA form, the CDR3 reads TGTGCCAGCAGGGCGGGGGGGGCCGCTTACGAGCAGTACTTC.

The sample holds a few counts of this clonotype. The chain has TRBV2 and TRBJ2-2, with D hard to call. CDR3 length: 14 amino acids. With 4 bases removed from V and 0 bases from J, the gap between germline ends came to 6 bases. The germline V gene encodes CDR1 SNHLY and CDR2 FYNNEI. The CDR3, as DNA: TGTGCCAGCAGTGTCCGCACGAACACCGGGGAGCTGTTTTTT. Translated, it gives CASSVRTNTGELFF.

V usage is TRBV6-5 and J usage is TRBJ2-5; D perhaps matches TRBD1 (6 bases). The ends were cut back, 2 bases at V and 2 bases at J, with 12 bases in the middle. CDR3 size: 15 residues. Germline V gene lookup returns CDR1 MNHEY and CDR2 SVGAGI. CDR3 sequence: CASSYPGAPQETQYF. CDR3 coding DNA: TGTGCCAGCAGTTACCCAGGGGCACCTCAAGAGACCCAGTACTTC.